The 22 T cell receptor beta chains given below trace back to one sample, sequenced in a study of T cell repertoires in aging, cancer and after chemotherapy. Multiplex touch-down PCR with TRB-A/B primers amplified rearranged V-D-J TRB sequences. MiXCR, run by TCRdb on the multiplex PCR reads, gives a single entry per CDR3 protein. There are about 12,000 distinct CDR3 sequences in the sample; roughly 31% occur only once, and 9.5% to 13% lies in the top ten. The template was genomic DNA from peripheral blood, not RNA. Input material: blood. Receptors were obtained from a human donor in good health. The donor label of this sample is uncertain.

This clonotype was counted a few times. The genes are TRBV5-1 and TRBJ2-2, with 10 bases identical to TRBD1. The J segment lost 7 bases and the V segment lost 4 bases, leaving 4 bases of the junction unmatched. The CDR3 extends over 14 amino acids. CDR1 SGHRS and CDR2 YFSETQ come from the germline V gene. In nucleotides, the CDR3 is TGCGCCAGCAGCCCTGGGACAGGGGACGGGGAGCTGTTTTTT. This codes for CASSPGTGDGELFF.

By frequency in the sample, this clonotype is medium-sized (0.01 to 0.1%). The V gene is TRBV15, the J gene TRBJ2-3; a weak D match, TRBD2 (6 bases). V gave up 0 bases and J gave up 2 bases, with 9 bases separating them. In germline, CDR1 is LNHNV, CDR2 YYDKDF (reference sequence). The CDR3 has 15 residues. The CDR3 loop is CATSRETSPTDTQYF. CDR3 DNA: TGTGCCACCAGCAGAGAGACTAGTCCCACAGATACGCAGTATTTT.

The chain has TRBV11-1 and TRBJ2-5, with D perhaps given as TRBD1 or TRBD2 (6 bases each). Germline loops: CDR1 SGHAT, CDR2 FQDESV (reference sequence). The CDR3 covers 13 residues. Deletions cut 3 bases from V and 4 bases from J, with 9 bases between. DNA for the CDR3: TGTGCCAGCAGCTTCGGGGGCAGAGAGACCCAGTACTTC. It yields the protein CASSFGGRETQYF.

This clonotype was recorded a few times. The V gene is TRBV5-1, the J gene TRBJ1-6, with 9 bases aligning to TRBD1. The J segment lost 9 bases and the V segment lost 1 base, leaving 5 bases of the junction unmatched. The CDR3 sequence is 15 residues long. Per the germline V gene, CDR1 is SGHRS and CDR2 is YFSETQ. The CDR3 DNA sequence: TGCGCCAGCAGCTTGAAGGGACAGGGAAGTTCACCCCTCCACTTT. It is translated as CASSLKGQGSSPLHF.

In this sample, this clonotype is large. This chain joins TRBV15 and TRBJ2-6; D remains ambiguous. The V gene's germline CDR1 is LNHNV and CDR2 YYDKDF (reference sequence). V lost 0 bases and J 0 bases, leaving 3 bases between the germline ends. The CDR3 extends over 15 amino acids. CDR3 region: CATSRDHSGANVLTF. The CDR3 region has the DNA TGTGCCACCAGCAGAGATCACTCTGGGGCCAACGTCCTGACTTTC. The full variable domain, rest sourced from reference TRBV15 and TRBJ2-6, is DAMVIQNPRYQVTQFGKPVTLSCSQTLNHNVMYWYQQKSSQAPKLLFHYYDKDFNNEADTPDNFQSRRPNTSFCFLDIRSPGLGDTAMYLCATSRDHSGANVLTFGAGSRLTVL.

The chain uses TRBV11-2 and TRBJ2-2; D unclear. V was shortened by 1 base and J by 2 bases, with 2 bases between the two germline ends. Germline CDR1 is SGHAT and CDR2 is FQNNGV. The CDR3 contains 13 residues. The DNA for the CDR3 is TGTGCCAGCAGCTTAGTAAACACCGGGGAGCTGTTTTTT. It codes for CASSLVNTGELFF.

Relative to its sample, this clonotype is medium-sized. The chain combines TRBV29-1 with TRBJ1-5, with TRBD1 matching over 9 bases. Unmatched junction bases numbered 12, after V lost 7 bases and J lost 2 bases. The CDR3 sequence is 16 residues long. Looked up from germline, CDR1 is SQVTM and CDR2 is ANQGSEA. DNA for the CDR3: TGCAGCGCCGCTGGGACAGGGCACGGGGGCAATCAGCCCCAGCATTTT. Residues: CSAAGTGHGGNQPQHF.

This sequence joins TRBV12-3 or TRBV12-4 and TRBJ1-5; weak D call: TRBD1 (5 bases). V lost 3 bases to trimming and J lost 7 bases, with 13 bases between them. The CDR3 has 14 residues. CDR3 sequence: CASSLKAGIQPQHF. Written as DNA, the CDR3 is TGTGCCAGCAGTTTGAAGGCAGGGATCCAGCCCCAGCATTTT.

The chain's CDR3 is CASSGDGDRGSPEAFF. CDR3 DNA sequence: TGTGCCAGCAGTGGTGACGGGGACAGGGGGTCCCCCGAAGCTTTCTTT. The chain uses TRBV2 and TRBJ1-1; 11 bases are a match to TRBD1. Germline V gives CDR1 SNHLY, CDR2 FYNNEI. The CDR3 totals 16 residues. V was pared by 4 bases and J by 8 bases, with 12 bases of the junction left unmatched.

This clonotype is medium-sized by share. The J gene is TRBJ2-7, the V gene TRBV6-5; the D is unclear. This CDR3 region has 12 residues. Germline values: CDR1 MNHEY, CDR2 SVGAGI. V was shortened by 6 bases and J by 3 bases, with 9 bases between the two germline ends. Here the CDR3 reads CASSRVGYEQYF. The DNA for the CDR3 is TGTGCCAGCAGCCGAGTTGGCTACGAGCAGTACTTC.

The chain employs TRBV5-6 and TRBJ1-5; D gene unclear. Trimming cost V 0 bases and J 9 bases, with 10 bases left between them. The germline CDR1 and CDR2 sequences are SGHDT and YYEEEE. CDR3 length equals 13 residues. In DNA, the CDR3 is TGTGCCAGCAGCTTGGCCCCGCTGGGGCCCCAGCATTTT. This sequence encodes CASSLAPLGPQHF.

This clonotype came up a few times. The rearrangement joins TRBV7-6 to TRBJ2-7; D is possibly TRBD2 (6 bases). CDR1 SGHVS and CDR2 FNYEAQ come from the germline V gene. The CDR3 spans 14 residues. V lost 1 base and J 6 bases, leaving 13 bases between the germline ends. CDR3 in DNA: TGTGCCAGCAGCTTAGACGGAGGGGTAAGCGAGCAGTACTTC. The encoded protein is CASSLDGGVSEQYF.

This clonotype was seen a few times. The chain links TRBV7-6 to TRBJ2-3; 11 bases fit TRBD2. Germline V gives CDR1 SGHVS, CDR2 FNYEAQ. The CDR3 runs 16 residues. V dropped 1 base and J dropped 6; count of bases not matched to a gene: 6. The CDR3 bases are TGTGCCAGCAGCTTAGTTAGCGGGGGGGCGGCTGATACGCAGTATTTT. The encoded protein is CASSLVSGGAADTQYF.

The chain recombines TRBV6-1 with TRBJ1-2; 9 bases are shared with TRBD1. The germline V gene encodes CDR1 MNHNS and CDR2 SASEGT. J was trimmed by 6 bases and V by 2 bases; bases with no gene match: 10. This CDR3 is 16 amino acids long. The DNA for the CDR3 is TGTGCCAGCAGTGAATCAAACAGGGGGCGCATCCATGGCTACACCTTC. This codes for CASSESNRGRIHGYTF.

This clonotype was counted between two and nine times. The chain joins TRBV12-3 or TRBV12-4 to TRBJ1-5; no clear D gene. V was shortened by 4 bases and J by 1 base, with 14 bases between the two germline ends. This CDR3 has 16 residues. The CDR3 is CASSSGRDRSNQPQHF. CDR3 nucleotide sequence: TGTGCCAGCAGTTCAGGACGGGATCGAAGCAATCAGCCCCAGCATTTT.

In this sample, this clonotype turned up once. Its ends do not fully match the called genes, so a read error is possible. The CDR3 protein is CASSSLGRGGNQHQHF. For the CDR3, the DNA is TGTGCCAGCAGTTCTTTAGGGAGGGGAGGCAATCAGCACCAGCATTTT. The chain joins TRBV27 to TRBJ1-5, with D perhaps TRBD1 (5 bases). CDR3 length: 16 residues. The germline V gene has CDR1 MNHEY and CDR2 SMNVEV (reference sequence).

This clonotype is categorized as medium-sized. The CDR3 loop is CASSIAGEGNEQFF. DNA of the CDR3: TGTGCCAGTAGTATAGCGGGGGAAGGCAATGAGCAGTTCTTC. The chain uses TRBV19 and TRBJ2-1; D is possibly TRBD2 (6 bases). The length of the CDR3 is 14 residues. Germline CDR1 and CDR2: LNHDA and SQIVND (reference sequence). Trimming stripped 1 base from V and 6 bases from J, with 10 bases between.

The chain carries TRBV12-3 or TRBV12-4 and TRBJ2-2; D is possibly TRBD2 (6 bases). Trimming removed 5 bases from V and 1 base from J, with 11 bases in between. The CDR3 is 15 residues long. The CDR3, as DNA: TGTGCCAGCAGTCCCGGGACTTGGAACACCGGGGAGCTGTTTTTT. This translates into CASSPGTWNTGELFF.

CDR3 sequence (DNA): TGTGCCAGCAGCCATGACAATTCACCCCTCCACTTT. Protein: CASSHDNSPLHF. The V and J genes are TRBV14 and TRBJ1-6; no clear D gene. This CDR3 has 12 amino acids. V lost 3 bases and J lost 7, with 4 bases in between. Germline CDR1 reads SGHDN; CDR2 reads FVKESK.

This clonotype was counted once. The V and J genes are TRBV4-2 and TRBJ1-5; no firm D call. The V and J ends lost 0 bases and 0 bases respectively, with 6 bases between them. The germline gives CDR1 LGHNA, CDR2 YNFKEQ. CDR3 size: 15 residues. The CDR3 DNA reads TGTGCCAGCAGCCAAGATTTTATTAGCAATCAGCCCCAGCATTTT. It specifies CASSQDFISNQPQHF.

This clonotype was picked up a small number of times. The J gene is TRBJ1-6, the V gene TRBV7-6; tentatively, D is TRBD1 (5 bases). Trimming cost V 7 bases and J 9 bases, with 13 bases left between them. Germline V gene lookup returns CDR1 SGHVS and CDR2 FNYEAQ. The CDR3 has 13 amino acids. CDR3 DNA sequence: TGTGCCAGCAAGGGCAGGGCGGGTTCACCCCTCCACTTT. It codes for CASKGRAGSPLHF.

The chain is built from TRBV5-1 and TRBJ2-3, with 7 bases that match TRBD2. The CDR3 length is 16 residues. V lost 0 bases, J lost 0 bases, and 4 bases stayed unmatched. Germline V CDR1 and CDR2: SGHRS, YFSETQ. The CDR3 sequence: CASSLVGLGSTDTQYF. In DNA, the CDR3 is TGCGCCAGCAGCTTGGTTGGACTAGGGAGCACAGATACGCAGTATTTT.